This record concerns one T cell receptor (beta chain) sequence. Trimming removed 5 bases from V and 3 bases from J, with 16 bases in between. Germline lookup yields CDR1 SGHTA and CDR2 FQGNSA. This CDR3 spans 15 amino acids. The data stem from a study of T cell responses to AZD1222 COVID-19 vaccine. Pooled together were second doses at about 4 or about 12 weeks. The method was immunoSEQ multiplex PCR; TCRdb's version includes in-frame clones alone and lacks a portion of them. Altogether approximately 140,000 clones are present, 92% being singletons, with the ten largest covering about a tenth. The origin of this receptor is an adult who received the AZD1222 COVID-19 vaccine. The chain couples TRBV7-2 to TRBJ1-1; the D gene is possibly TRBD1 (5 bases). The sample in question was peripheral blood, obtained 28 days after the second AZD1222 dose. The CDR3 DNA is TGTGCCAGCAGCCTCGGTGGGGGGTGGGACACTGAAGCTTTCTTT. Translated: CASSLGGGWDTEAFF.